This TCR beta chain was sequenced during a study of shared clonotypes between healthy human individuals. Study-level background: Those who served as donors were two women and three men between the ages of 18 and 49.

Authors' methods: As immunoSEQ supplied junction-only sequences (without quality scores), filtering differed. Measured with immunoSEQ multiplex PCR; TCRdb has only the in-frame clones, and not every one. V and J calls and clone size come straight from that table; D and trimming were deduced from the DNA. The profile shows about 800,000 clones, approximately 96% of them singletons. As defined, naive CD8 cells were CD45RO-negative and positively selected for CCR7, with terminally differentiated effector memory CD45RA+ cells excluded. Study conclusions and caveats: Sorted-subset sequencing was shown by rarefaction to be incomplete despite large depth. A reduction in generation probabilities was seen for non-shared clonotypes relative to those shared by all four donors.

The germline V gene encodes CDR1 MGHRA and CDR2 YSYEKL. The CDR3 covers 15 residues. Trimming removed 5 bases from V and 3 bases from J, with 13 bases in between. With respect to this clone: What it binds is not known.

The sequenced sample consisted of naive CD8+ T cells sorted from blood. The origin of this receptor is a man aged 30 to 45 in good health. The gene calls are TRBV4-1 and TRBJ1-4; perhaps TRBD1 as D (6 bases). The CDR3 DNA is TGCGCCAGCAGCAGAGGACAGCTGTCTAATGAAAAACTGTTTTTT. Translation: CASSRGQLSNEKLFF.